A single T cell receptor beta chain is shown here with its context. This sample is drawn from a study of beta chain features in type 1 diabetes. About the study: Patients looked much like healthy donors when it came to age, gender and cell yields.

Around 0.12 L of blood, on average, came from one heparinised draw per donor. Naive, central memory, regulatory and stem cell-like memory cells within the CD4+ compartment were sorted using CD45RO/CCR7/CD25/CD127/CD95/CD27. As every portion of the isolated RNA was reverse transcribed, the sequencing read expressed TCRB transcripts. The repertoire was sequenced with immunoSEQ multiplex PCR; TCRdb's copy has only in-frame clones and lacks some. Counted here are hundreds of thousands of clones, 15% to 20% occurring once; the ten biggest clones make up 0.023%. The receptor was derived from a woman aged 18-29 years in good health. The sample comprised naive CD4+ T cells from blood.

The CDR3 region has the DNA TGTGCCAGCACTTTTGAGAGGGAGCAGTACTTC. Translated, it gives CASTFEREQYF. The chain links TRBV11-2 to TRBJ2-7; D gene ambiguous. The CDR3 sequence is 11 residues long. V dropped 7 bases and J dropped 7 bases, with 11 bases sitting between them. Per germline, CDR1 SGHAT and CDR2 FQNNGV.